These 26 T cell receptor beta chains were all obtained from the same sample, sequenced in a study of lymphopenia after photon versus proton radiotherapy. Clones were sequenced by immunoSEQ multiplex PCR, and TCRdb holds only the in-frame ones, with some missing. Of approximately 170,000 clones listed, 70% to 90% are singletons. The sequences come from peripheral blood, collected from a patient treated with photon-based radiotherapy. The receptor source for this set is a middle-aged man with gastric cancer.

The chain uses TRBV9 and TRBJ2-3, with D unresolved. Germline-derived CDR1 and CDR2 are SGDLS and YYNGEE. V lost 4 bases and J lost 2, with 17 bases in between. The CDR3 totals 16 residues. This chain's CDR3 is CASSTEGPDFTDTQYF. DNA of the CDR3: TGTGCCAGCAGCACCGAAGGCCCAGACTTCACAGATACGCAGTATTTT.

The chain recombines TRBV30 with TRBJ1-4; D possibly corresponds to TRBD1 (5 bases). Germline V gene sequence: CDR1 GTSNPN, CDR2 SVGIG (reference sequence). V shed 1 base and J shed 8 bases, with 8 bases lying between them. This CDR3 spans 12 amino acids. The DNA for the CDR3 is TGTGCCTGGAGTGGGGGGAGCGAAAAACTGTTTTTT. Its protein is CAWSGGSEKLFF.

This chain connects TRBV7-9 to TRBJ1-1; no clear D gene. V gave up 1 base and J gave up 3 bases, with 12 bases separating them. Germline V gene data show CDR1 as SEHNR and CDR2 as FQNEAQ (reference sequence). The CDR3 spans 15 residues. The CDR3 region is CASSLGALLYTEAFF. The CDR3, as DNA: TGTGCCAGCAGCTTAGGAGCCCTGCTCTACACTGAAGCTTTCTTT.

The DNA of the CDR3 is TGTGCCAGCAGCGCCTATGACAGGGCTAGGGAGCAGTACTTC. Translated, it gives CASSAYDRAREQYF. This sequence joins TRBV11-2 and TRBJ2-7, with 7 bases identical to TRBD1. The length of the CDR3 is 14 residues. The germline gives CDR1 SGHAT, CDR2 FQNNGV. V was pared by 5 bases and J by 7 bases, with 11 bases of the junction left unmatched.

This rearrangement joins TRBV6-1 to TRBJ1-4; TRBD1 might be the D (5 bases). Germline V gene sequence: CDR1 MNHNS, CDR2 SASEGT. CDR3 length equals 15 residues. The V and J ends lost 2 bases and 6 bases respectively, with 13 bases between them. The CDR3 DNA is TGTGCCAGCAGTGAAATGGGGGGGTCACATGAAAAACTGTTTTTT. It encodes CASSEMGGSHEKLFF.

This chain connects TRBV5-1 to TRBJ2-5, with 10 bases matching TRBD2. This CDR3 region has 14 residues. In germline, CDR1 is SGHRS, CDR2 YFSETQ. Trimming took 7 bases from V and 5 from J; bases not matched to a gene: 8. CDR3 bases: TGCGCCAGCCAACTAGCGGGATCGGGGGAGACCCAGTACTTC. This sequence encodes CASQLAGSGETQYF.

CDR3 residues: CASSGFTGKTEKLFF. The DNA of the CDR3 is TGTGCCAGCAGTGGATTTACAGGGAAAACTGAAAAACTGTTTTTT. The chain has TRBV25-1 and TRBJ1-4, with D perhaps matching TRBD1 (6 bases). Deletions cut 4 bases from V and 7 bases from J, with 16 bases between. The CDR3 is 15 residues long. Germline CDR1 MGHDK, CDR2 SYGVNS.

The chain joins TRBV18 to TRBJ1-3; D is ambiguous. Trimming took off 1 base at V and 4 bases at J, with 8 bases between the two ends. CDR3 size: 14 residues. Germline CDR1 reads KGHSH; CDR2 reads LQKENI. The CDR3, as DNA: TGTGCCAGCTCACCACAGCTAGGAGGAAACACCATATATTTT. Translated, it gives CASSPQLGGNTIYF.

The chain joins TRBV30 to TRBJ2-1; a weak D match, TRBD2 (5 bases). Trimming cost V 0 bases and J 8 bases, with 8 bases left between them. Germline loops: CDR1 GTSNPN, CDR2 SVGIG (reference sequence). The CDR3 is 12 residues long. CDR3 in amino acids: CAWSVGEDEQFF. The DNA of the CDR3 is TGTGCCTGGAGTGTCGGGGAAGATGAGCAGTTCTTC. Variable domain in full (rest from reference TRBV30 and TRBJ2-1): SQTIHQWPATLVQPVGSPLSLECTVEGTSNPNLYWYRQAAGRGLQLLFYSVGIGQISSEVPQNLSASRPQDRQFILSSKKLLLSDSGFYLCAWSVGEDEQFFGPGTRLTVL.

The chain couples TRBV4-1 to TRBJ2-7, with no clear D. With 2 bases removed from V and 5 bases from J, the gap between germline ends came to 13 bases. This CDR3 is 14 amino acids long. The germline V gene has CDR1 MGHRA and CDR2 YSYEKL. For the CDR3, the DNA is TGCGCCAGCAGCCAACAGGTTTGGGTGGACGAGCAGTACTTC. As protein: CASSQQVWVDEQYF.

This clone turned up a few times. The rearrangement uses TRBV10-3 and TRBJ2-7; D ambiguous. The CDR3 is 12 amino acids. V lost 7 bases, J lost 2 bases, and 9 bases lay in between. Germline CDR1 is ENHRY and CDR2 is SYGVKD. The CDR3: CAIMDSTYEQYF. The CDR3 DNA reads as TGTGCCATCATGGATAGCACCTACGAGCAGTACTTC.

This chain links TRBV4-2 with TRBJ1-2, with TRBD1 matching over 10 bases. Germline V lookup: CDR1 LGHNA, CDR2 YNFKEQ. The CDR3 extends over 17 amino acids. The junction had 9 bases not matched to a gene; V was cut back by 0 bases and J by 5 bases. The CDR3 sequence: CASSQEDGQGVGYGYTF. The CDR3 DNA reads TGTGCCAGCAGCCAAGAGGACGGACAGGGGGTAGGGTATGGCTACACCTTC.

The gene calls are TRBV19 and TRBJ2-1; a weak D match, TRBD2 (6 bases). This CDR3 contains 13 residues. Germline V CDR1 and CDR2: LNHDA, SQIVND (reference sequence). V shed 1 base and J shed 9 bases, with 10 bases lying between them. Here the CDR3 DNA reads TGTGCCAGTAGTATAGTTGGGGGGACTGAGCAGTTCTTC. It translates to CASSIVGGTEQFF.

Here the CDR3 DNA reads TGCGCCAGCAGACGGACAGGGGTCGAGCAGTACTTC. Its protein is CASRRTGVEQYF. V is TRBV5-1 and J is TRBJ2-7; 9 bases line up with TRBD1. Germline V lookup: CDR1 SGHRS, CDR2 YFSETQ. CDR3 size: 12 residues. V was pared by 5 bases and J by 6 bases, with 3 bases of the junction left unmatched.

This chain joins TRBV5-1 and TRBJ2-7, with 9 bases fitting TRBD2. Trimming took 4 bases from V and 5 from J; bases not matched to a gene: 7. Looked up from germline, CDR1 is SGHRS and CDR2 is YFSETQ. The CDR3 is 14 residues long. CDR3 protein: CASSHSGSVHEQYF. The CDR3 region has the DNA TGCGCCAGCAGCCATAGCGGGAGCGTCCACGAGCAGTACTTC. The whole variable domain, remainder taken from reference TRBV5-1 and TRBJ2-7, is KAGVTQTPRYLIKTRGQQVTLSCSPISGHRSVSWYQQTPGQGLQFLFEYFSETQRNKGNFPGRFSGRQFSNSRSEMNVSTLELGDSALYLCASSHSGSVHEQYFGPGTRLTVT.

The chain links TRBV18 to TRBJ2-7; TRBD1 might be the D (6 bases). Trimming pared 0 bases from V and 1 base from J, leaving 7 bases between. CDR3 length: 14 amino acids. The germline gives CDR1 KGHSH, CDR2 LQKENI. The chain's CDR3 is CASSPPTGSYEQYF. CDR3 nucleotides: TGTGCCAGCTCACCACCGACAGGTTCCTACGAGCAGTACTTC.

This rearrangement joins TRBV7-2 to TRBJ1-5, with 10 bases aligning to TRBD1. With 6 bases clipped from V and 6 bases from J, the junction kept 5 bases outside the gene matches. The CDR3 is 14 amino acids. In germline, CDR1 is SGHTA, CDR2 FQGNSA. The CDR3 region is CASSRTGGSQPQHF. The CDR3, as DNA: TGTGCCAGCAGTCGGACAGGGGGGAGTCAGCCCCAGCATTTT.

CDR3 nucleotides: TGTGCCAGCAGTGAAGTAGGCGACTACGAGCAGTACTTC. It yields the protein CASSEVGDYEQYF. The J gene is TRBJ2-7, the V gene TRBV2; D uncertain. The V and J ends lost 1 base and 3 bases respectively, with 7 bases between them. CDR1 and CDR2 (germline): SNHLY, FYNNEI. The CDR3 is 13 amino acids. Complete variable domain (other parts from reference TRBV2 and TRBJ2-7): EPEVTQTPSHQVTQMGQEVILRCVPISNHLYFYWYRQILGQKVEFLVSFYNNEISEKSEIFDDQFSVERPDGSNFTLKIRSTKLEDSAMYFCASSEVGDYEQYFGPGTRLTVT.

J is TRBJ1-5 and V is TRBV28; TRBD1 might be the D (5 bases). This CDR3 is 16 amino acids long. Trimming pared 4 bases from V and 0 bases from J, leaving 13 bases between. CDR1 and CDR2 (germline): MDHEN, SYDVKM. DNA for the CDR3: TGTGCCAGCAGTTACCAGGGACTCTATAGCAATCAGCCCCAGCATTTT. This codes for CASSYQGLYSNQPQHF.

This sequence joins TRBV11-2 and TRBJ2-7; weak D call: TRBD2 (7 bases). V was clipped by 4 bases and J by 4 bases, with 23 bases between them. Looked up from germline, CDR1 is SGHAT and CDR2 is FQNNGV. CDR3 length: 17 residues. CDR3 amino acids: CASSSVGGRRDDYEQYF. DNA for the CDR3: TGTGCCAGCAGCTCAGTCGGGGGGCGGCGGGACGATTACGAGCAGTACTTC. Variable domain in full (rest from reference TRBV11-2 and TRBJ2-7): EAGVAQSPRYKIIEKRQSVAFWCNPISGHATLYWYQQILGQGPKLLIQFQNNGVVDDSQLPKDRFSAERLKGVDSTLKIQPAKLEDSAVYLCASSSVGGRRDDYEQYFGPGTRLTVT.

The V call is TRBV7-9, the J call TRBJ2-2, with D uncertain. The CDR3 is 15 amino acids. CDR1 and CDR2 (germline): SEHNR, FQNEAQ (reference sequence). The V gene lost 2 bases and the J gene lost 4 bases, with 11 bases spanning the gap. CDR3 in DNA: TGTGCCAGCAGCTTACCCCTCCTCGTCACCGGGGAGCTGTTTTTT. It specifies CASSLPLLVTGELFF.

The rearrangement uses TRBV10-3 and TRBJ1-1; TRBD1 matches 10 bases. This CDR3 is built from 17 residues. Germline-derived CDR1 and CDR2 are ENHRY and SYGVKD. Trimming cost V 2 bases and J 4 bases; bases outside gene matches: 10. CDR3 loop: CAISETGTGVMITEAFF. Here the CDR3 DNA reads TGTGCCATCAGTGAGACCGGGACAGGGGTTATGATCACTGAAGCTTTCTTT.

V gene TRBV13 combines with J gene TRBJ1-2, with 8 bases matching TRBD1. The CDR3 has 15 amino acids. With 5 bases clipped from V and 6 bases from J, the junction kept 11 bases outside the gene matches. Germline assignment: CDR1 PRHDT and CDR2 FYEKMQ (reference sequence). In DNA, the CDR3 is TGTGCCAGCAGCCTCTACCTACAGGGGGACGATGGCTACACCTTC. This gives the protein CASSLYLQGDDGYTF.

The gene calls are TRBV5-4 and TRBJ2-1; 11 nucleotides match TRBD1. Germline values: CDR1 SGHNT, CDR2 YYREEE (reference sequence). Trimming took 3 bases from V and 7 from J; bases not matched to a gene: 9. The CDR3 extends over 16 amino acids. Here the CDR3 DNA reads TGTGCCAGCAGCTCGGTGGACAGGGGGCTGCGTAATGAGCAGTTCTTC. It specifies CASSSVDRGLRNEQFF.

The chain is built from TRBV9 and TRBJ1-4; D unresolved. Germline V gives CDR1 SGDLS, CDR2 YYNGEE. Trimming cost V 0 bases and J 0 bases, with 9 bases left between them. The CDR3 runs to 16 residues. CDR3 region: CASSVGTGATNEKLFF. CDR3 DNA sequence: TGTGCCAGCAGCGTAGGTACCGGTGCAACTAATGAAAAACTGTTTTTT. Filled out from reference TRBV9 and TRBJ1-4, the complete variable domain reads DSGVTQTPKHLITATGQRVTLRCSPRSGDLSVYWYQQSLDQGLQFLIQYYNGEERAKGNILERFSAQQFPDLHSELNLSSLELGDSALYFCASSVGTGATNEKLFFGSGTQLSVL.

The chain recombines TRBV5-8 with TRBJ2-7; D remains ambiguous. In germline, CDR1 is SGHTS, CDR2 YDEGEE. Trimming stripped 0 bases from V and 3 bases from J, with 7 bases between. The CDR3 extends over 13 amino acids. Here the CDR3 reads CASSLEGYYEQYF. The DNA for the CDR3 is TGTGCCAGCAGCTTGGAGGGTTACTACGAGCAGTACTTC.